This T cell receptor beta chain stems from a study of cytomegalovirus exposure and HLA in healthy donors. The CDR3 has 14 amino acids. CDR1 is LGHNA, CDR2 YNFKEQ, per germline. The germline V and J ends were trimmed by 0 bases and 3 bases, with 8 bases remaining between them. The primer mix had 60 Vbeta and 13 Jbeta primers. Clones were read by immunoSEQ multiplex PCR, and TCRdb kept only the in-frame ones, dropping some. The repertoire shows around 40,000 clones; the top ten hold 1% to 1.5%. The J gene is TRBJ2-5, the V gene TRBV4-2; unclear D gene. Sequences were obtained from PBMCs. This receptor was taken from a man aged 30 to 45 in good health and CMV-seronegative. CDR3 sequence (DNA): TGTGCCAGCAGCCAAGAGATGAGTGAAGAGACCCAGTACTTC. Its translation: CASSQEMSEETQYF.